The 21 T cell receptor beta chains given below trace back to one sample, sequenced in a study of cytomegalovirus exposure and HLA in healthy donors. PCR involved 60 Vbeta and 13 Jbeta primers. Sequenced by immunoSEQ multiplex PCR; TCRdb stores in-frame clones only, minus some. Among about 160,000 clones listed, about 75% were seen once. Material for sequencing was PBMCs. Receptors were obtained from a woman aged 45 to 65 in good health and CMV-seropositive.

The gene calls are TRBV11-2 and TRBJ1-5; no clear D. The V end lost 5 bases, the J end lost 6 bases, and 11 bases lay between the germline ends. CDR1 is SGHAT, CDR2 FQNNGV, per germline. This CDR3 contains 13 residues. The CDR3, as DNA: TGTGCCAGCAGCGGCCCGGGTACTCAGCCCCAGCATTTT. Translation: CASSGPGTQPQHF.

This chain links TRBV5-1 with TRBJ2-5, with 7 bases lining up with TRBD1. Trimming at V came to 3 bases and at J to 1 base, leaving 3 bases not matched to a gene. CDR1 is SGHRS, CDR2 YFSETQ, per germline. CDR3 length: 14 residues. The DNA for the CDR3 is TGCGCCAGCAGCTCCGGGACAGCCCAAGAGACCCAGTACTTC. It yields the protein CASSSGTAQETQYF.

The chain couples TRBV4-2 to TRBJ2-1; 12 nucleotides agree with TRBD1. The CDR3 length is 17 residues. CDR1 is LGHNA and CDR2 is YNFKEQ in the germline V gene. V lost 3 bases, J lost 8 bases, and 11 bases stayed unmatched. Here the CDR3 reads CASSQVPGQGAEDEQFF. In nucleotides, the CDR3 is TGTGCCAGCAGCCAGGTACCGGGACAGGGGGCTGAGGATGAGCAGTTCTTC.

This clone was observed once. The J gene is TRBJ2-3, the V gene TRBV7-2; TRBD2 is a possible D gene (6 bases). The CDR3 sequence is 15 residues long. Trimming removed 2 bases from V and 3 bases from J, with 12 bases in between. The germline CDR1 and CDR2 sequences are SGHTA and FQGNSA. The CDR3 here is CASSLFAGPTDTQYF. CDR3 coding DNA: TGTGCCAGCAGCTTATTCGCGGGACCGACAGATACGCAGTATTTT.

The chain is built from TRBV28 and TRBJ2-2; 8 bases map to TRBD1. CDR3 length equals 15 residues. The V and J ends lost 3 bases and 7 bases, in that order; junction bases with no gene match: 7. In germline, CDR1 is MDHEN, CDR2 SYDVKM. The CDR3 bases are TGTGCCAGCAGTTTTGGAGACAGGGGTATCGGGGAGCTGTTTTTT. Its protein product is CASSFGDRGIGELFF.

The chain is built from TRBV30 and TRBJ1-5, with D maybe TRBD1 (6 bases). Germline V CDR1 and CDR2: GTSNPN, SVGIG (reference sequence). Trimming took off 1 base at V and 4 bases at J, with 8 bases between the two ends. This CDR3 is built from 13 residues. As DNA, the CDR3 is TGTGCCTGGAGTGGGGGGCTGAATCAGCCCCAGCATTTT. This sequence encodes CAWSGGLNQPQHF.

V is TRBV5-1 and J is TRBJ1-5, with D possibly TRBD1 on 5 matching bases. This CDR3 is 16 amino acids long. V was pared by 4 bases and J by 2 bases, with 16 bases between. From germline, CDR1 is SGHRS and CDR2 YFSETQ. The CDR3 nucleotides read TGCGCCAGCAGCCAAAACAGGAGTTTGGGCAATCAGCCCCAGCATTTT. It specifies CASSQNRSLGNQPQHF.

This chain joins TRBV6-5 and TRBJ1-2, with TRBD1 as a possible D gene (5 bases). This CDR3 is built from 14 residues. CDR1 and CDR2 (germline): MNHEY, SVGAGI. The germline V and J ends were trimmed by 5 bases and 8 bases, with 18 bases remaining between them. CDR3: CASSIPGVRDGYTF. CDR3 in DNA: TGTGCCAGCAGTATACCTGGGGTGCGGGACGGCTACACCTTC.

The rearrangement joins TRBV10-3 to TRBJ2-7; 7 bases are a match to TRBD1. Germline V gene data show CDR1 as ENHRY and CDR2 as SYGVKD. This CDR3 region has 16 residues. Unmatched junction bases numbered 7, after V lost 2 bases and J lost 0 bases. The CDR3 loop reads CAISERDRKSSYEQYF. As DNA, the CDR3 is TGTGCCATCAGTGAGAGGGACAGAAAGAGCTCCTACGAGCAGTACTTC.

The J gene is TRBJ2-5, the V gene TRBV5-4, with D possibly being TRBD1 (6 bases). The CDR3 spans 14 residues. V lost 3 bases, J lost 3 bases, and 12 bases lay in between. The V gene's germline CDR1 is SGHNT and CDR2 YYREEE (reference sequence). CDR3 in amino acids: CASSSQGTEETQYF. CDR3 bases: TGTGCCAGCAGCTCCCAGGGGACCGAAGAGACCCAGTACTTC.

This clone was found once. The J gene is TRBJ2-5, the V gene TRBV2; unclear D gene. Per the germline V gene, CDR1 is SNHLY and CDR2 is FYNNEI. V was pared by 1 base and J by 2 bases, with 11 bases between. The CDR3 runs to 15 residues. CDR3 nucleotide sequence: TGTGCCAGCAGTGAAGTAACCGGAGCACAAGAGACCCAGTACTTC. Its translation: CASSEVTGAQETQYF.

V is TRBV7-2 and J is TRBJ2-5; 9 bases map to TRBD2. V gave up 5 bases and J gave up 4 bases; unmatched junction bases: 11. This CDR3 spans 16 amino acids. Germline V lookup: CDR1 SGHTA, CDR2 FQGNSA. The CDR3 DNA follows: TGTGCCAGCAGCCCCATGGGCGGGAGGGTTGGAGAGACCCAGTACTTC. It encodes CASSPMGGRVGETQYF.

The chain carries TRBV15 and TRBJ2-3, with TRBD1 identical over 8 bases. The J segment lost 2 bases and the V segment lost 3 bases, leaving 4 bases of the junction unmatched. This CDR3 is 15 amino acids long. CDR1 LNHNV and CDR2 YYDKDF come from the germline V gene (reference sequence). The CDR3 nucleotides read TGTGCCACCAGCAGCAGACAGGGGTCCACAGATACGCAGTATTTT. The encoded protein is CATSSRQGSTDTQYF.

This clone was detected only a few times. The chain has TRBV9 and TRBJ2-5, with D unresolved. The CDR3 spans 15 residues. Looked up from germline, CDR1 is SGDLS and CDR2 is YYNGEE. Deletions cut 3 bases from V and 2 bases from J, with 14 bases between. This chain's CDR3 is CASSARSLQQETQYF. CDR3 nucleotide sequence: TGTGCCAGCAGCGCCCGTAGTTTACAGCAAGAGACCCAGTACTTC. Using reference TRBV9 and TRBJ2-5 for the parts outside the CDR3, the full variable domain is DSGVTQTPKHLITATGQRVTLRCSPRSGDLSVYWYQQSLDQGLQFLIQYYNGEERAKGNILERFSAQQFPDLHSELNLSSLELGDSALYFCASSARSLQQETQYFGPGTRLLVL.

The CDR3 protein is CASSMRSGGRVSYEQYF. CDR3 coding DNA: TGTGCCAGTAGTATGAGGTCCGGTGGCAGGGTGTCGTACGAGCAGTACTTC. The V call is TRBV19, the J call TRBJ2-7; a weak D match, TRBD1 (5 bases). Germline values: CDR1 LNHDA, CDR2 SQIVND (reference sequence). The CDR3 runs 17 residues. V was cut by 3 bases and J by 4 bases, with 22 bases left in between.

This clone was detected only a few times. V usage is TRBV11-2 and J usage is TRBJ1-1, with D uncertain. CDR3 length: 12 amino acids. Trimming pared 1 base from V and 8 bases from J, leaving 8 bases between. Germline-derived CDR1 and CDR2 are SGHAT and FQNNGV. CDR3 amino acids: CASSLVGSEAFF. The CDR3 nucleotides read TGTGCCAGCAGCTTAGTGGGCTCCGAAGCTTTCTTT.

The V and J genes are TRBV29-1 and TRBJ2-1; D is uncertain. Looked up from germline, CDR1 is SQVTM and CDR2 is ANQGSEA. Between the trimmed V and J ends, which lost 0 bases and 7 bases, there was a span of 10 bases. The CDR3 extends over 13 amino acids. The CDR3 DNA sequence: TGCAGCGTTGAAGAGTCACTAAATAATGAGCAGTTCTTC. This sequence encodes CSVEESLNNEQFF.

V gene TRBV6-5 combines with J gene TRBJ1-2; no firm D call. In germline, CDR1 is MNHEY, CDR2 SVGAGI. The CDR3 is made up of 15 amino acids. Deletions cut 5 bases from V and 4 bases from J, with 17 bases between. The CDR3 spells CASSLTSGRPYGYTF. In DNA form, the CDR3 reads TGTGCCAGCAGTCTAACTTCGGGTCGCCCCTATGGCTACACCTTC.

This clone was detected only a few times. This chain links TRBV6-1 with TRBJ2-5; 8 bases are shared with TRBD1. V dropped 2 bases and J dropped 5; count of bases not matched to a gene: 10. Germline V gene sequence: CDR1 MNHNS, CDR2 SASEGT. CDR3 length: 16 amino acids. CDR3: CASSERGRGRVETQYF. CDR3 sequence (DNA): TGTGCCAGCAGTGAACGGGGCAGGGGGCGCGTGGAGACCCAGTACTTC.

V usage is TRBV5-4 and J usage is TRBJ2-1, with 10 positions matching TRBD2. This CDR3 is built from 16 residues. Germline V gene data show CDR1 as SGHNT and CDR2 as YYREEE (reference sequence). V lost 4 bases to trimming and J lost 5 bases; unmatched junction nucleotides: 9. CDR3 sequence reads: CASSPPGLAPDNEQFF. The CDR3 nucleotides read TGTGCCAGCAGCCCTCCGGGACTAGCGCCGGACAATGAGCAGTTCTTC.

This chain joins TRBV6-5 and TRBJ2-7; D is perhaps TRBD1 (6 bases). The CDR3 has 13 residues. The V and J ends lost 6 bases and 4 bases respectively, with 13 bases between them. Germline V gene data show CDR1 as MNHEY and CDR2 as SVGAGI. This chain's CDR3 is CASRNTGSYEQYF. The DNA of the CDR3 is TGTGCCAGCAGGAACACAGGGTCGTACGAGCAGTACTTC.